This entry lists 18 T cell receptor beta chains sequenced from one sample in a study of blood T cell repertoires in COVID-19. Method: immunoSEQ multiplex PCR; TCRdb's copy keeps in-frame clones and lacks some. The top ten clones hold approximately 21% of a sample with about 170,000 clones, approximately 84% of them seen once. The sample was peripheral blood. The origin of the receptors is a woman older than 75 with acute or convalescent COVID-19.

This clone was recorded once. The chain recombines TRBV18 with TRBJ2-3; TRBD2 matches 7 bases. The CDR3 extends over 14 amino acids. V shed 10 bases and J 4 bases; nucleotides not matched to a gene: 11. CDR1 and CDR2 (germline): KGHSH, LQKENI. The CDR3: CATAGRESADTQYF. In DNA form, the CDR3 reads TGTGCCACCGCGGGGCGGGAGTCCGCAGATACGCAGTATTTT.

The genes are TRBV27 and TRBJ2-7; 9 bases are shared with TRBD2. With V trimmed by 5 bases and J by 5 bases, 7 bases remained unmatched. The CDR3 covers 14 residues. Germline V gene lookup returns CDR1 MNHEY and CDR2 SMNVEV (reference sequence). The CDR3 nucleotides read TGTGCCAGCAGTCCACGGGGACTAGCCGACGAGCAGTACTTC. Encoded protein: CASSPRGLADEQYF.

The sample holds a few counts of this clone. V is TRBV6-5 and J is TRBJ1-1, with no clear D. The CDR3 covers 13 residues. Germline CDR1 is MNHEY and CDR2 is SVGAGI. Deletions cut 4 bases from V and 5 bases from J, with 11 bases between. The chain's CDR3 is CASSSEGLTEAFF. DNA of the CDR3: TGTGCCAGCAGTTCGGAGGGATTGACTGAAGCTTTCTTT.

V gene TRBV19 combines with J gene TRBJ1-6; weak D call: TRBD1 (6 bases). The CDR3 loop spans 15 amino acids. V was cut by 8 bases and J by 4 bases, with 15 bases left in between. CDR1 is LNHDA, CDR2 SQIVND, per germline (reference sequence). In nucleotides, the CDR3 is TGTGCCAGTGGCCCCAGGGGACGGTATAATTCACCCCTCCACTTT. Amino acids: CASGPRGRYNSPLHF.

The chain recombines TRBV7-9 with TRBJ1-4; possible D gene TRBD1, 5 bases. Germline CDR1 SEHNR, CDR2 FQNEAQ (reference sequence). The ends were cut back, 5 bases at V and 8 bases at J, with 18 bases in the middle. This CDR3 comprises 15 residues. CDR3: CASSQGGREGEKLFF. The CDR3 DNA follows: TGTGCCAGCAGCCAAGGAGGCAGGGAGGGCGAAAAACTGTTTTTT.

The chain carries TRBV6-6 and TRBJ1-6, with TRBD1 matching over 10 bases. Trimming removed 6 bases from V and 5 bases from J; junction bases left unmatched: 4. The germline CDR1 and CDR2 sequences are MNHNY and SVGAGI (reference sequence). This CDR3 has 15 amino acids. This chain's CDR3 is CASRHGTGDNSPLHF. CDR3 in DNA: TGTGCCAGCAGGCATGGGACAGGGGATAATTCACCCCTCCACTTT.

This chain connects TRBV5-1 to TRBJ2-3, with 14 nucleotides matching TRBD2. The germline V gene has CDR1 SGHRS and CDR2 YFSETQ. With 4 bases clipped from V and 2 bases from J, the junction kept 6 bases outside the gene matches. The CDR3 contains 17 residues. CDR3 amino acids: CASSRGTSGSFTDTQYF. Written as DNA, the CDR3 is TGCGCCAGCAGCCGGGGGACTAGCGGGAGTTTCACAGATACGCAGTATTTT.

This sequence joins TRBV10-3 and TRBJ1-1, with 8 bases lining up with TRBD1. J lost 4 bases, V lost 2 bases, and 6 bases had no gene match. The CDR3 covers 15 residues. CDR1 and CDR2 from the germline V gene are ENHRY and SYGVKD. The CDR3 loop is CAISEGQGSVTEAFF. The CDR3, as DNA: TGTGCCATCAGTGAGGGACAGGGATCGGTCACTGAAGCTTTCTTT.

This clone was detected only a few times. The chain combines TRBV29-1 with TRBJ1-2; TRBD1 matches 10 bases. This CDR3 has 12 amino acids. CDR1 is SQVTM, CDR2 ANQGSEA, per germline. Trimming at V came to 4 bases and at J to 8 bases, leaving 4 bases not matched to a gene. CDR3 in amino acids: CSVGQGAQGYTF. CDR3 nucleotides: TGCAGCGTTGGACAGGGGGCGCAAGGCTACACCTTC.

This sequence joins TRBV18 and TRBJ2-7; D may be TRBD2 (6 bases). V was cut by 2 bases and J by 2 bases, with 13 bases left in between. CDR3 length equals 15 residues. Germline V gene sequence: CDR1 KGHSH, CDR2 LQKENI. In DNA, the CDR3 is TGTGCCAGCTCACCAAATTGGGGGGAACCCTACGAGCAGTACTTC. Protein: CASSPNWGEPYEQYF.

V is TRBV10-3 and J is TRBJ2-7; D is perhaps TRBD2 (7 bases). CDR3 length: 13 residues. The V end was cut by 10 bases, the J end by 3 bases, with 16 bases between. In germline, CDR1 is ENHRY, CDR2 SYGVKD. For the CDR3, the DNA is TGTGCCACTGCCCCGGGGGGCTACTACGAGCAGTACTTC. Translation gives CATAPGGYYEQYF.

The chain links TRBV19 to TRBJ1-2; 8 bases map to TRBD1. The germline CDR1 and CDR2 sequences are LNHDA and SQIVND (reference sequence). V dropped 7 bases and J dropped 8; count of bases not matched to a gene: 15. This CDR3 has 15 amino acids. The CDR3 sequence: CASIPWQGAPPGYTF. As DNA, the CDR3 is TGTGCCAGTATTCCCTGGCAGGGGGCGCCGCCCGGCTACACCTTC. The whole variable domain, filled in from reference TRBV19 and TRBJ1-2, reads DGGITQSPKYLFRKEGQNVTLSCEQNLNHDAMYWYRQDPGQGLRLIYYSQIVNDFQKGDIAEGYSVSREKKESFPLTVTSAQKNPTAFYLCASIPWQGAPPGYTFGSGTRLTVV.

This clone appeared a single time. The chain recombines TRBV5-1 with TRBJ1-2; the D is unclear. Germline CDR1 is SGHRS and CDR2 is YFSETQ. With 0 bases removed from V and 2 bases from J, the gap between germline ends came to 8 bases. The CDR3 runs 14 residues. The CDR3 coding sequence is TGCGCCAGCAGCTTGGACAGCTCCAACTATGGCTACACCTTC. Its protein is CASSLDSSNYGYTF.

Only one count was recorded for this clone. The chain uses TRBV7-9 and TRBJ2-1; TRBD2 matches 10 bases. The CDR3 sequence is 16 residues long. Germline V CDR1 and CDR2: SEHNR, FQNEAQ (reference sequence). V trimming: 5 bases; J trimming: 6 bases; junction bases outside the gene matches: 10. This chain's CDR3 is CASSRQREGPSNEQFF. The CDR3 DNA is TGTGCCAGCAGCCGCCAGCGGGAGGGCCCCAGCAATGAGCAGTTCTTC.

The chain is built from TRBV27 and TRBJ2-7; TRBD2 agrees at 12 bases. The CDR3 contains 14 residues. The junction had 6 bases not matched to a gene; V was cut back by 7 bases and J by 5 bases. CDR1 is MNHEY, CDR2 SMNVEV, per germline (reference sequence). The DNA for the CDR3 is TGTGCCAGCAAACGGACTAGCGGGAACGACGAGCAGTACTTC. The encoded protein is CASKRTSGNDEQYF.

This sequence joins TRBV9 and TRBJ1-1, with 9 bases lining up with TRBD1. The V gene end was trimmed by 0 bases and the J gene end by 3 bases; junction bases not matched to a gene: 18. Germline V gene lookup returns CDR1 SGDLS and CDR2 YYNGEE. The CDR3 length is 20 residues. The CDR3 spells CASSVGGGLGTGKGYTEAFF. DNA for the CDR3: TGTGCCAGCAGCGTAGGGGGGGGCCTCGGGACAGGGAAAGGGTACACTGAAGCTTTCTTT. The full variable domain, rest sourced from reference TRBV9 and TRBJ1-1, is DSGVTQTPKHLITATGQRVTLRCSPRSGDLSVYWYQQSLDQGLQFLIQYYNGEERAKGNILERFSAQQFPDLHSELNLSSLELGDSALYFCASSVGGGLGTGKGYTEAFFGQGTRLTVV.

This clone was detected once. V gene TRBV9 combines with J gene TRBJ2-7; possible D gene TRBD1, 6 bases. The ends were cut back, 3 bases at V and 0 bases at J, with 19 bases in the middle. This CDR3 is built from 17 residues. Germline V gene sequence: CDR1 SGDLS, CDR2 YYNGEE. Written as DNA, the CDR3 is TGTGCCAGCAGCGGGAAACAGGGAACTCCCAGCTCCTACGAGCAGTACTTC. Translated: CASSGKQGTPSSYEQYF.

This clone has a handful of counts. The chain joins TRBV27 to TRBJ1-1, with no clear D. Germline CDR1 MNHEY, CDR2 SMNVEV (reference sequence). With 5 bases removed from V and 4 bases from J, the gap between germline ends came to 14 bases. The CDR3 has 14 amino acids. As DNA, the CDR3 is TGTGCCAGCAGTATTCTGAGTTCGGGCACTGAAGCTTTCTTT. Amino acids: CASSILSSGTEAFF.